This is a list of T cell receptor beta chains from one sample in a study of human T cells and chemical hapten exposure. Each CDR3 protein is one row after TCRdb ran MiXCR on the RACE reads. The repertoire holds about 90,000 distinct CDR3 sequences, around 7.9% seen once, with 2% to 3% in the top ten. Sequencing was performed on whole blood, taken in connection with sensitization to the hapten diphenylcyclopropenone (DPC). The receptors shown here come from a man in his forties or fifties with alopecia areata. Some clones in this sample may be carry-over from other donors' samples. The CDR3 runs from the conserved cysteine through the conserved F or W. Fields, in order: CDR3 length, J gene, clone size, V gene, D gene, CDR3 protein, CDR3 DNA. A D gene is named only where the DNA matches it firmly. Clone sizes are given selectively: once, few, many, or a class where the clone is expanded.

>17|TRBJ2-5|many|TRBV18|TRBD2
CASSPPGLAGDLETQYF
TGTGCCAGCTCACCACCCGGACTAGCGGGAGACTTGGAGACCCAGTACTTC
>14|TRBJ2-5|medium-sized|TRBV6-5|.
CASRGLSEQETQYF
TGTGCCAGCAGGGGACTTAGCGAACAAGAGACCCAGTACTTC
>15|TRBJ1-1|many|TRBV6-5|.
CASSYSNPVNTEAFF
TGTGCCAGCAGTTACTCGAATCCGGTGAACACTGAAGCTTTCTTT
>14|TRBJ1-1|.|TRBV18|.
CASSPGGVDTEAFF
TGTGCCAGCTCACCGGGAGGGGTTGACACTGAAGCTTTCTTT
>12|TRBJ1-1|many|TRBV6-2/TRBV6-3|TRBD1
CATWTGNTEAFF
TGTGCCACCTGGACAGGGAACACTGAAGCTTTCTTT
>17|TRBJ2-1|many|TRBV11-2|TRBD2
CASSLGLAGGPYNEQFF
TGTGCCAGCAGCCTTGGACTAGCGGGAGGGCCATACAATGAGCAGTTCTTC
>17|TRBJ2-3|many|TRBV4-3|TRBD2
CASSHSLAGGGTDTQYF
TGCGCCAGCAGCCATTCCCTAGCGGGAGGGGGCACAGATACGCAGTATTTT
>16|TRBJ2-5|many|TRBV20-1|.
CSAGKTGEMYQETQYF
TGCAGTGCTGGGAAGACAGGCGAGATGTACCAAGAGACCCAGTACTTC
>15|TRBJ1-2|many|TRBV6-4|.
CASSDSNTGSYGYTF
TGTGCCAGCAGTGACTCGAATACAGGATCCTATGGCTACACCTTC
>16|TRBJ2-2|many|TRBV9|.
CASSVATAANTGELFF
TGTGCCAGCAGCGTAGCTACAGCGGCAAACACCGGGGAGCTGTTTTTT
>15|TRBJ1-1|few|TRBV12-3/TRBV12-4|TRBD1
CASSARTGGGTEAFF
TGTGCCAGCAGTGCCAGGACAGGGGGGGGCACTGAAGCTTTCTTT
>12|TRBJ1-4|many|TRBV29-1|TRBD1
CSVGQGGEKLFF
TGCAGCGTAGGACAGGGCGGAGAAAAACTGTTTTTT
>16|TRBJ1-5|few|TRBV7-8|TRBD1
CASSPGQGRSNQPQHF
TGTGCCAGCAGCCCAGGACAGGGGAGGAGCAATCAGCCCCAGCATTTT
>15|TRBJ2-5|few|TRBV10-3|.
CAISESLTWAETQYF
TGTGCCATCAGTGAATCCCTAACTTGGGCAGAGACCCAGTACTTC
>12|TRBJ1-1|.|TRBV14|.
CASSHRETEAFF
TGTGCCAGCAGCCACAGAGAAACTGAAGCTTTCTTT
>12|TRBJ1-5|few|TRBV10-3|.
CAISEASRPQHF
TGTGCCATCAGTGAGGCCAGTCGGCCCCAGCATTTT
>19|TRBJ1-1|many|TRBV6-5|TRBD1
CASSYRSTSGGEWNTEAFF
TGTGCCAGCAGTTACCGTTCGACGTCAGGGGGTGAATGGAACACTGAAGCTTTCTTT
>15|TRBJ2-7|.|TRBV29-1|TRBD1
CSVDIRTGGSHEQYF
TGCAGCGTTGATATCCGGACAGGGGGTTCGCACGAGCAGTACTTC
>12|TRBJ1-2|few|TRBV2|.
CARGQNNYGYTF
TGTGCCAGAGGACAGAATAACTATGGCTACACCTTC
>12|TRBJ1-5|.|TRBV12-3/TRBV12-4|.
CASSLNNQPQHF
TGTGCCAGCAGTTTAAATAATCAGCCCCAGCATTTT
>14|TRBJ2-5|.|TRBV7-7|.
CASSLGGATETQYF
TGTGCTAGCAGCTTAGGCGGCGCTACAGAGACCCAGTACTTC
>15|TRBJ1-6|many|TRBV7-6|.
CASSLGQSYNSPLHF
TGTGCCAGCAGCTTAGGTCAATCCTATAATTCACCCCTCCACTTT
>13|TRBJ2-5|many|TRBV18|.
CASGVGAQETQYF
TGTGCCAGCGGGGTAGGAGCCCAAGAGACCCAGTACTTC
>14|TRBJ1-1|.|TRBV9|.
CASSVEQGGTEAFF
TGTGCCAGCAGCGTAGAGCAGGGCGGCACTGAAGCTTTCTTT
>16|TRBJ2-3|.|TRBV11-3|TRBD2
CASRSTGTSGGDTQYF
TGTGCCAGCAGGTCTACCGGGACTAGCGGTGGAGATACGCAGTATTTT
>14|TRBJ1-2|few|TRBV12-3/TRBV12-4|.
CASSPLRRDYGYTF
TGTGCCAGCAGTCCTCTTCGCAGAGACTATGGCTACACCTTC
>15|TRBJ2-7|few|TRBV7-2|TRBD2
CASSPRGTSGYEQYF
TGTGCCAGCAGCCCCCGCGGGACTAGCGGCTACGAGCAGTACTTC
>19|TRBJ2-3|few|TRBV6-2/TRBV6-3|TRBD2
CASSPLPGTSGRTTDTQYF
TGTGCCAGCAGTCCTCTCCCCGGGACTAGCGGGAGGACGACAGATACGCAGTATTTT
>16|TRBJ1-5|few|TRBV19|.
CASIRTYTGSNQPQHF
TGTGCCAGTATTCGAACCTACACAGGGTCCAATCAGCCCCAGCATTTT
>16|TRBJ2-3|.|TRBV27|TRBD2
CASSDWDYASTDTQYF
TGTGCCAGCAGCGATTGGGACTATGCTAGCACAGATACGCAGTATTTT
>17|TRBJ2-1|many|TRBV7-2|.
CASSLVQDGRLYNEQFF
TGTGCCAGCAGCTTAGTTCAGGACGGGCGACTTTACAATGAGCAGTTCTTC
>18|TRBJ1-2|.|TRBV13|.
CASSNTEQRGQPNYGYTF
TGTGCCAGCAGTAACACCGAGCAGCGTGGACAGCCTAACTATGGCTACACCTTC
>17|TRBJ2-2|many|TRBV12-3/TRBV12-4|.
CASSLIGGMSDTGELFF
TGTGCCAGCAGTTTAATCGGGGGAATGTCGGACACCGGGGAGCTGTTTTTT
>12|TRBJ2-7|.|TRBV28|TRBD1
CASSLVQGEQYF
TGTGCCAGCAGTTTGGTACAGGGGGAGCAGTACTTC
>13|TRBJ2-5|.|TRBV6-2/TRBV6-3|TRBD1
CASTFDRGETQYF
TGTGCCAGCACCTTCGACAGGGGGGAGACCCAGTACTTC
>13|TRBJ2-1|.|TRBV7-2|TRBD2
CASSPMTSGIWFF
TGTGCCAGCAGCCCAATGACTAGCGGGATTTGGTTCTTC
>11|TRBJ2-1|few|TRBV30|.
CAWSVGYEQFF
TGTGCCTGGAGTGTCGGGTACGAGCAGTTCTTC
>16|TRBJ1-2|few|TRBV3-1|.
CASSPQTPGGGYGYTF
TGTGCCAGCAGCCCCCAAACGCCGGGAGGTGGATATGGCTACACCTTC
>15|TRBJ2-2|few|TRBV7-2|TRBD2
CASRVAGGPGGELFF
TGTGCCAGCAGGGTAGCGGGAGGGCCTGGCGGGGAGCTGTTTTTT
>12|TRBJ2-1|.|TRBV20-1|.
CSARDLTPRSGF
TGCAGTGCTAGAGATCTTACACCCAGAAGTGGCTTC
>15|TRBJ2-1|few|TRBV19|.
CASSDPGTTYNEQFF
TGTGCCAGTAGCGACCCCGGGACAACCTACAATGAGCAGTTCTTC
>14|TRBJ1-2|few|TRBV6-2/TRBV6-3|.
CASSYLEGAFGYTF
TGTGCCAGCAGTTACTTAGAAGGCGCGTTTGGCTACACCTTC
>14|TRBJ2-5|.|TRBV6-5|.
CASSYSKFQETQYF
TGTGCCAGCAGTTACTCGAAGTTTCAAGAGACCCAGTACTTC
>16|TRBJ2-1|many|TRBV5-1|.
CASSSYQQSSYNEQFF
TGCGCCAGCAGCTCCTATCAACAGAGCTCCTACAATGAGCAGTTCTTC
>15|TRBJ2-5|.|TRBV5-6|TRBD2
CASSLAGGSQETQYF
TGTGCCAGCAGCTTAGCGGGAGGCTCCCAAGAGACCCAGTACTTC
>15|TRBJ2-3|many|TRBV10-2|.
CASSLRGLRTDTQYF
TGCGCCAGCAGTTTAAGAGGACTGCGCACAGATACGCAGTATTTT
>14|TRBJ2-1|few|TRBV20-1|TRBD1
CSARVQGAIGEQFF
TGCAGTGCTAGGGTACAGGGGGCGATTGGTGAGCAGTTCTTC
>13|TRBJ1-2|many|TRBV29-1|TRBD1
CSVRGLYNYGYTF
TGCAGTGTGAGGGGGCTCTACAACTATGGCTACACCTTC
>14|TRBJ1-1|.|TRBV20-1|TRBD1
CSARGQAWSTEAFF
TGCAGTGCTAGGGGACAGGCATGGAGCACTGAAGCTTTCTTT
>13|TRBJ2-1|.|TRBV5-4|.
CASSLVLPNEQFF
TGTGCCAGCAGCTTGGTACTACCAAATGAGCAGTTCTTC
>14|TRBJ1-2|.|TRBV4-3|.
CASSQDAGLSGYTF
TGCGCCAGCAGCCAAGATGCAGGGTTGTCTGGCTACACCTTC
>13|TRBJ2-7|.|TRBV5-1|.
CASSDGSGDEQYF
TGCGCCAGCAGCGACGGGTCTGGGGACGAGCAGTACTTC
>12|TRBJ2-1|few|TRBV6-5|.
CASSYVGDEQFF
TGTGCCAGCAGTTACGTCGGGGATGAGCAGTTCTTC
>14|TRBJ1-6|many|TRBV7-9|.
CASSLFGSDRTLHF
TGTGCCAGCAGCCTATTTGGGAGTGACAGAACCCTCCACTTT
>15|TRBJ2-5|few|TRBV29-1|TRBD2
CSELNLAGAQETQYF
TGCAGCGAGCTAAACTTAGCGGGAGCCCAAGAGACCCAGTACTTC